Listed below are T cell receptor beta chains from one sample, sequenced in a study of blood T cell repertoires in COVID-19. Only in-frame clones appear in the TCRdb table, and some are missing; sequencing was by immunoSEQ multiplex PCR. The sample has 250,000 to 350,000 clones, approximately 91% seen once; the top ten hold around 11%. Source material: peripheral blood. These receptors came from a woman in her twenties or thirties with COVID-19, enrolled during active disease. Each CDR3 is given with its conserved first and last residue. D genes are given only for firm matches. A clone size is listed for some rows: how often the clone was seen (once, few, many), or a class if it is expanded.

>.|TRBJ2-2|TRBV19|.
CASSIDTNTGELFF
TGTGCCAGTAGTATAGACACTAACACCGGGGAGCTGTTTTTT
>.|TRBJ1-2|TRBV7-2|.
CASSLEGRYGYTF
TGTGCCAGCAGCTTGGAGGGGCGGTATGGCTACACCTTC
>.|TRBJ2-7|TRBV29-1|TRBD1
CSVIGTGGAEQYF
TGCAGCGTCATCGGGACAGGGGGCGCCGAGCAGTACTTC
>.|TRBJ2-7|TRBV5-1|.
CASRREVGSYEQYF
TGCGCCAGCCGTAGGGAGGTGGGATCCTACGAGCAGTACTTC
>.|TRBJ2-3|TRBV18|TRBD2
CASSPLGGSSDTQYF
TGTGCCAGCTCACCACTTGGCGGGAGTTCAGATACGCAGTATTTT
>.|TRBJ1-1|TRBV30|.
CAWRPGRKGEAFF
TGTGCCTGGAGACCAGGGCGGAAAGGAGAAGCTTTCTTT
>.|TRBJ1-1|TRBV15|TRBD1
CATRYRRQGDKIFF
TGTGCCACCAGGTACCGGAGACAGGGCGATAAGATTTTCTTT
>.|TRBJ1-1|TRBV15|.
CATSPPLGRGNTEAFF
TGTGCCACCAGCCCACCCCTCGGCAGGGGGAACACTGAAGCTTTCTTT
>.|TRBJ1-2|TRBV6-5|TRBD1
CASSYSQGLDGYTF
TGTGCCAGCAGTTACTCACAGGGGTTGGATGGCTACACCTTC
>few|TRBJ1-3|TRBV29-1|.
CSVSASASSGNTIYF
TGCAGCGTTTCGGCCAGCGCCAGCTCTGGAAACACCATATATTTT
>.|TRBJ1-5|TRBV28|.
CASSPPGMTSNQPQHF
TGTGCCAGCAGTCCCCCGGGAATGACGAGCAATCAGCCCCAGCATTTT
>few|TRBJ2-2|TRBV4-1|.
CASSHEYTGELFF
TGCGCCAGCAGCCATGAGTATACCGGGGAGCTGTTTTTT
>.|TRBJ1-5|TRBV2|.
CASSARQVTSHSNQPQHF
TGTGCCAGCAGTGCAAGACAGGTTACCTCTCATAGCAATCAGCCCCAGCATTTT
>.|TRBJ2-5|TRBV3-1/TRBV3-2|TRBD1
CASSQSRTGGGETQYF
TGTGCCAGCAGCCAATCGCGGACAGGGGGAGGGGAGACCCAGTACTTC
>.|TRBJ1-5|TRBV30|.
CAWGDRSEQPQHF
TGTGCCTGGGGAGACAGGAGCGAGCAGCCCCAGCATTTT
>few|TRBJ1-4|TRBV18|TRBD1
CASSPRAAGGEKLFF
TGTGCCAGCTCACCTCGGGCCGCAGGGGGTGAAAAACTGTTTTTT
>.|TRBJ1-6|TRBV10-1|.
CASSESVRRGKSSPLHF
TGCGCCAGCAGTGAGTCGGTGAGGAGAGGAAAAAGTTCACCCCTCCACTTT
>.|TRBJ2-7|TRBV19|.
CASSIGGYEQYF
TGTGCCAGTAGTATAGGCGGATACGAGCAGTACTTC
>.|TRBJ2-2|TRBV25-1|TRBD1
CASSEFDRGVGGELFF
TGTGCCAGCAGTGAATTCGACAGGGGTGTTGGCGGGGAGCTGTTTTTT
>.|TRBJ1-1|TRBV2|TRBD1
CASSEAGGRTTEAFF
TGTGCCAGCAGTGAAGCAGGGGGCCGGACCACTGAAGCTTTCTTT
>.|TRBJ2-5|TRBV7-3|TRBD2
CASSWTSGNQETQYF
TGTGCCAGCAGCTGGACTAGCGGAAACCAAGAGACCCAGTACTTC
>once|TRBJ2-1|TRBV18|.
CASSPRLGSADNEQFF
TGTGCCAGCTCTCCCCGGCTCGGGTCGGCTGACAATGAGCAGTTCTTC
>.|TRBJ1-5|TRBV28|TRBD1
CASSGDRLGNQPQHF
TGTGCCAGCAGTGGGGACAGGTTAGGAAATCAGCCCCAGCATTTT
>.|TRBJ2-2|TRBV19|TRBD1
CASTLGTAGELFF
TGTGCCAGTACCCTAGGGACAGCCGGGGAGCTGTTTTTT
>.|TRBJ2-5|TRBV10-2|.
CASSESNREETQYF
TGCGCCAGCAGTGAGTCGAACAGGGAGGAGACCCAGTACTTC
>.|TRBJ2-1|TRBV19|.
CASRREVNEQFF
TGTGCCAGTAGAAGGGAGGTGAATGAGCAGTTCTTC
>.|TRBJ2-5|TRBV6-2/TRBV6-3|TRBD2
CASSYPSGTETQYF
TGTGCCAGCAGTTACCCAAGCGGGACCGAGACCCAGTACTTC
>.|TRBJ2-1|TRBV7-6|TRBD2
CASSTQTSGQFF
TGTGCCAGCAGCACCCAGACTAGCGGGCAGTTCTTC
>.|TRBJ2-5|TRBV30|.
CAWSFPPGKETQYF
TGTGCCTGGAGTTTTCCCCCGGGGAAGGAGACCCAGTACTTC
>.|TRBJ2-2|TRBV9|.
CASSSNLRGPDTGELFF
TGTGCCAGCAGCTCCAACCTCAGGGGTCCTGACACCGGGGAGCTGTTTTTT
>few|TRBJ1-2|TRBV7-2|TRBD1
CASSPGTGGSGYTF
TGTGCCAGCAGCCCAGGGACAGGGGGCTCCGGCTACACCTTC
>.|TRBJ1-6|TRBV19|TRBD1
CASSMAQQGARNSPLHF
TGTGCCAGTAGTATGGCCCAACAGGGGGCGCGGAATTCACCCCTCCACTTT